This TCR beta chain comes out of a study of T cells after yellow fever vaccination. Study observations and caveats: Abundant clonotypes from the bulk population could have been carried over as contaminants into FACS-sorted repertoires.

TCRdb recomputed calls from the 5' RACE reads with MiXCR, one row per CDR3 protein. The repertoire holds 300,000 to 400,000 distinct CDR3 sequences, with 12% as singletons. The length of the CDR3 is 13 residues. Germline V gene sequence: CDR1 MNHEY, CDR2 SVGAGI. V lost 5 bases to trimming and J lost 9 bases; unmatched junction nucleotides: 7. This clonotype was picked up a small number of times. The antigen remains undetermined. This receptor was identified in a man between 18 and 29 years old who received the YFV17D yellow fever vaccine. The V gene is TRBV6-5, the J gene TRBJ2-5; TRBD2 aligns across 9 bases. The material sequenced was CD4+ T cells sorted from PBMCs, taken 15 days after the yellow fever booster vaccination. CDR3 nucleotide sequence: TGTGCCAGCAGTCGTAGCGGGGGAGTGGCCCAGTACTTC. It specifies CASSRSGGVAQYF.